This is a list of T cell receptor beta chains from one sample in a study of OX40 agonist ivuxolimab in advanced cancers. Here immunoSEQ multiplex PCR was the method, and the copy in TCRdb shows in-frame clones only, minus some. The sample lists some 19,000 clones, roughly 89% occurring once. Source: CD4+ or CD8+ T cells sorted from blood, taken in a trial of the OX40 agonist ivuxolimab. The receptor set was obtained from an adult with an advanced solid tumor such as melanoma, head and neck, liver or kidney cancer. The CDR3 runs from the conserved cysteine through the conserved F or W. D genes are given only for firm matches. Part of the rows lack a size; the others show once, few, many or a class for expanded clones.

CDR3: CASSYSKRQPQHF; DNA: TGTGCCAGCAGTTACTCGAAGCGACAGCCCCAGCATTTT; size: .; J: TRBJ1-5; V: TRBV6-5; D: .
CDR3: CASSPEGFTGELFF; DNA: TGTGCCAGCAGCCCGGAGGGTTTCACCGGGGAGCTGTTTTTT; size: .; J: TRBJ2-2; V: TRBV9; D: .
CDR3: CASSLSGTYNEQFF; DNA: TGTGCCAGCAGTTTAAGCGGTACTTACAATGAGCAGTTCTTC; size: .; J: TRBJ2-1; V: TRBV28; D: .
CDR3: CASRPGTESPYGYTF; DNA: TGTGCCAGCAGACCCGGGACCGAGTCTCCCTATGGCTACACCTTC; size: .; J: TRBJ1-2; V: TRBV6-5; D: .
CDR3: CASSGRVGDTQYF; DNA: TGTGCCAGCAGTGGTAGGGTTGGGGATACGCAGTATTTT; size: .; J: TRBJ2-3; V: TRBV2; D: .
CDR3: CASSPTGFEQYF; DNA: TGTGCCAGCAGCCCCACAGGTTTCGAGCAGTACTTC; size: .; J: TRBJ2-7; V: TRBV9; D: .
CDR3: CASNGLNTEAFF; DNA: TGTGCCAGCAATGGGTTGAACACTGAAGCTTTCTTT; size: once; J: TRBJ1-1; V: TRBV28; D: .
CDR3: CASTLTNQPQHF; DNA: TGTGCCAGCACCTTGACTAATCAGCCCCAGCATTTT; size: .; J: TRBJ1-5; V: TRBV2; D: .
CDR3: CSALTGNEQFF; DNA: TGCAGCGCCTTAACAGGGAATGAGCAGTTCTTC; size: .; J: TRBJ2-1; V: TRBV29-1; D: .
CDR3: CASSPGTGLQETQYF; DNA: TGTGCCAGCAGCCCGGGGACAGGACTCCAAGAGACCCAGTACTTC; size: .; J: TRBJ2-5; V: TRBV7-9; D: TRBD1